The 30 T cell receptor beta chains in this list originate from one sample, sequenced in a study of blood T cells in healthy people across ages. With a J-beta primer mix and a sample-barcoded 5' primer, a second PCR ran about 7 to 12 cycles. TCRdb used MiXCR to reprocess the 5' RACE reads, holding one entry per CDR3 protein. The sample has about 680,000 distinct CDR3 sequences, 45% to 50% seen once; the top ten hold under 35%. Sequenced material: blood. The receptors originated from a woman aged 55-69 years in good health.

There are a few counts of this clonotype. The chain links TRBV20-1 to TRBJ2-1; D tentatively reads TRBD1 or TRBD2 (5 bases each). The ends were cut back, 3 bases at V and 9 bases at J, with 12 bases in the middle. The CDR3 is made up of 12 amino acids. Per germline, CDR1 DFQATT and CDR2 SNEGSKA (reference sequence). CDR3 amino acids: CSASFRGREQFF. The CDR3 region has the DNA TGCAGTGCTAGTTTTCGGGGACGTGAGCAGTTCTTC.

The chain links TRBV3-1 to TRBJ2-7; the D call may be TRBD1 or TRBD2 (5 bases each). Per the germline V gene, CDR1 is LGHDT and CDR2 is YNNKEL (reference sequence). The CDR3 contains 15 residues. Trimming shortened V by 6 bases and J by 1 base, and 16 bases separated the two germline ends. This CDR3 is CASSPDPGRSYEQYF. The CDR3 DNA follows: TGTGCCAGCAGTCCCGATCCGGGACGTTCCTACGAGCAGTACTTC.

CDR3 in DNA: TGTGCCAGCAGGGACCCCGGGAATCGCTACGAGCAGTACTTC. Protein product: CASRDPGNRYEQYF. The rearrangement joins TRBV28 to TRBJ2-4; D may be TRBD2 (5 bases). The J call is doubtful: the DNA matches TRBJ2-7 better. Germline CDR1 is MDHEN and CDR2 is SYDVKM. The CDR3 is 14 amino acids.

Concerning this clonotype: A junction boundary mismatches the germline segment, possibly from a read error. The V and J genes are TRBV27 and TRBJ2-7, with TRBD2 matching 10 bases. From germline, CDR1 is MNHEY and CDR2 SMNVEV (reference sequence). The CDR3 totals 15 residues. The CDR3 is CASSSSSGRTYAQYF. The CDR3 DNA sequence: TGTGCCAGCAGTTCGTCTAGCGGGAGAACCTACGCGCAGTACTTC.

This clonotype was counted a few times. This CDR3 is CSAPGQGDVTQYF. CDR3 nucleotide sequence: TGCAGTGCCCCGGGACAGGGGGATGTAACCCAGTACTTC. The rearrangement uses TRBV20-1 and TRBJ2-5, with 11 bases fitting TRBD1. The CDR3 sequence is 13 residues long. The V segment lost 6 bases and the J segment 8 bases; nucleotides outside the gene matches: 8. Germline V gives CDR1 DFQATT, CDR2 SNEGSKA (reference sequence).

The chain couples TRBV5-1 to TRBJ2-3; weak D call: TRBD2 (6 bases). This CDR3 has 15 residues. Germline V gene sequence: CDR1 SGHRS, CDR2 YFSETQ. The V and J ends lost 6 bases and 1 base respectively, with 15 bases between them. In nucleotides, the CDR3 is TGCGCCAGCAAAGGGTTTAGCGGTCGCACAGATACGCAGTATTTT. Amino acids: CASKGFSGRTDTQYF.

This clonotype occurred a few times. V is TRBV29-1 and J is TRBJ2-1; 12 bases are a match to TRBD2. CDR1 SQVTM and CDR2 ANQGSEA come from the germline V gene. J was trimmed by 4 bases and V by 4 bases; bases with no gene match: 2. The CDR3 totals 14 residues. The CDR3 loop is CSVGTSGVYNEQFF. The DNA for the CDR3 is TGCAGCGTTGGGACTAGCGGGGTATACAATGAGCAGTTCTTC.

This clonotype came up a few times. The CDR3 region is CASSQGLRIRWGYTF. The CDR3 coding sequence is TGTGCCAGCAGCCAAGGATTAAGAATCCGATGGGGCTACACCTTC. This chain joins TRBV14 and TRBJ1-2; the D is unclear. Per the germline V gene, CDR1 is SGHDN and CDR2 is FVKESK. V was pared by 1 base and J by 8 bases, with 17 bases between. The CDR3 totals 15 residues.

V and J are TRBV29-1 and TRBJ2-1, with no clear D. CDR3 size: 12 residues. V was trimmed by 4 bases and J by 5 bases, leaving 9 bases between them. CDR1 and CDR2 (germline): SQVTM, ANQGSEA. This CDR3 is CSVASADNEQFF. The CDR3 DNA reads as TGCAGCGTTGCCTCGGCCGACAATGAGCAGTTCTTC.

The gene calls are TRBV5-6 and TRBJ2-6; 7 positions match TRBD1. CDR3 length: 16 residues. Germline-derived CDR1 and CDR2 are SGHDT and YYEEEE. V dropped 4 bases and J dropped 1; count of bases not matched to a gene: 5. The CDR3 loop is CASSVGTASGANVLTF. As DNA, the CDR3 is TGTGCCAGCAGCGTAGGGACAGCGTCTGGGGCCAACGTCCTGACTTTC. Full variable domain (missing parts from reference TRBV5-6 and TRBJ2-6): DAGVTQSPTHLIKTRGQQVTLRCSPKSGHDTVSWYQQALGQGPQFIFQYYEEEERQRGNFPDRFSGHQFPNYSSELNVNALLLGDSALYLCASSVGTASGANVLTFGAGSRLTVL.

This clonotype showed up just a few times. The rearrangement uses TRBV7-2 and TRBJ2-3; D unclear. CDR1 and CDR2 from the germline V gene are SGHTA and FQGNSA. CDR3 length: 13 amino acids. V was clipped by 5 bases and J by 1 base, with 7 bases between them. The CDR3 sequence is CASSRGGTDTQYF. Here the CDR3 DNA reads TGTGCCAGCAGCCGTGGCGGCACAGATACGCAGTATTTT.

J is TRBJ2-7 and V is TRBV30; 8 bases align to TRBD2. Unmatched junction bases numbered 3, after V lost 0 bases and J lost 2 bases. This CDR3 is built from 14 residues. Germline-derived CDR1 and CDR2 are GTSNPN and SVGIG (reference sequence). The CDR3 region has the DNA TGTGCCTGGAGTGTAAATAGCGGGACCTACGAGCAGTACTTC. Its translation: CAWSVNSGTYEQYF.

The chain employs TRBV6-1 and TRBJ2-3, with D maybe TRBD1 (6 bases). With 7 bases removed from V and 2 bases from J, the gap between germline ends came to 13 bases. The germline V gene has CDR1 MNHNS and CDR2 SASEGT. The length of the CDR3 is 14 residues. Here the CDR3 reads CASNPGHNTDTQYF. In DNA, the CDR3 is TGTGCCAGCAACCCGGGACACAACACAGATACGCAGTATTTT.

This clonotype was observed a handful of times. The V gene is TRBV7-9, the J gene TRBJ2-3; TRBD1 matches at 8 bases. The CDR3 is 14 residues long. V was clipped by 8 bases and J by 0 bases; unmatched bases: 4. Germline V gene lookup returns CDR1 SEHNR and CDR2 FQNEAQ (reference sequence). The CDR3 DNA follows: TGTGCCAGCCGCCGGGACAGGAGCACAGATACGCAGTATTTT. This encodes CASRRDRSTDTQYF.

This clonotype occurred a few times. V and J are TRBV28 and TRBJ2-7; D unresolved. Germline V CDR1 and CDR2: MDHEN, SYDVKM. V lost 4 bases and J 2 bases, leaving 18 bases between the germline ends. This CDR3 has 16 amino acids. CDR3 region: CASSSTRQPPTYEQYF. The CDR3 region has the DNA TGTGCCAGCAGTTCTACGCGCCAGCCACCGACCTACGAGCAGTACTTC.

This clonotype turned up a few times. J is TRBJ2-5 and V is TRBV20-1, with D uncertain. V was trimmed by 1 base and J by 1 base, leaving 13 bases between them. Germline CDR1 DFQATT, CDR2 SNEGSKA (reference sequence). This CDR3 spans 15 amino acids. CDR3 amino acids: CSARAGPWAQETQYF. In DNA, the CDR3 is TGCAGTGCTAGAGCCGGACCCTGGGCCCAAGAGACCCAGTACTTC.

The gene calls are TRBV5-6 and TRBJ2-5; TRBD2 agrees at 9 bases. The V segment lost 7 bases and the J segment 5 bases; nucleotides outside the gene matches: 15. The CDR3 length is 16 residues. The germline gives CDR1 SGHDT, CDR2 YYEEEE. Here the CDR3 reads CASQTIGGRAGETQYF. CDR3 DNA sequence: TGTGCCAGCCAAACTATTGGCGGGAGGGCCGGGGAGACCCAGTACTTC.

The rearrangement uses TRBV6-5 and TRBJ2-7, with 8 bases that match TRBD1. This CDR3 is built from 13 residues. With 4 bases clipped from V and 6 bases from J, the junction kept 5 bases outside the gene matches. From germline, CDR1 is MNHEY and CDR2 SVGAGI. The CDR3 nucleotides are TGTGCCAGCAGTTTACAGGGGGTTCCCGAGCAGTACTTC. This codes for CASSLQGVPEQYF.

The gene calls are TRBV6-5 and TRBJ2-2, with TRBD1 identical over 7 bases. The J segment lost 4 bases and the V segment lost 6 bases, leaving 5 bases of the junction unmatched. From germline, CDR1 is MNHEY and CDR2 SVGAGI. There are 14 residues in the CDR3. This CDR3 is CASSETGFTGELFF. CDR3 coding DNA: TGTGCCAGCAGCGAGACAGGGTTCACCGGGGAGCTGTTTTTT.

This clonotype occurred many times. J is TRBJ2-5 and V is TRBV29-1, with TRBD1 matching over 7 bases. Germline V CDR1 and CDR2: SQVTM, ANQGSEA. CDR3 length equals 13 residues. J lost 7 bases, V lost 4 bases, and 9 bases had no gene match. CDR3 nucleotides: TGCAGCGTTGTGGACAGGCGCCGTGGGACCCAGTACTTC. Amino acids: CSVVDRRRGTQYF.

The chain is built from TRBV18 and TRBJ2-7, with D possibly TRBD2 on 6 matching bases. The germline V gene has CDR1 KGHSH and CDR2 LQKENI. The CDR3 is 14 residues long. V dropped 4 bases and J dropped 0 bases, with 10 bases sitting between them. The CDR3 DNA is TGTGCCAGCTCACTCGCGACTAGCTCCTACGAGCAGTACTTC. This gives the protein CASSLATSSYEQYF.

Details on this clonotype: This may stem from a read error, because a much larger clone lies one nucleotide away. V and J are TRBV4-2 and TRBJ2-7; D may be TRBD2 (6 bases). The CDR3 sequence is 15 residues long. Germline assignment: CDR1 LGHNA and CDR2 YNFKEQ. The V end lost 1 base, the J end lost 3 bases, and 13 bases lay between the germline ends. CDR3 coding DNA: TGTGCCAGCAGCCAAGCGGCTAGCGAGTTCTACGAGCAGTACTTC. As protein: CASSQAASEFYEQYF.

This clonotype was seen only a few times. The CDR3 loop reads CASRETYEQYF. The CDR3 nucleotides are TGTGCCAGCAGGGAGACCTACGAGCAGTACTTC. J is TRBJ2-7 and V is TRBV6-1; D not resolved. CDR1 is MNHNS and CDR2 is SASEGT in the germline V gene. The CDR3 loop spans 11 amino acids. V shed 6 bases and J shed 2 bases, with 5 bases lying between them.

The rearrangement links TRBV4-2 to TRBJ2-7; D perhaps matches TRBD2 (6 bases). The CDR3 length is 14 residues. Germline lookup yields CDR1 LGHNA and CDR2 YNFKEQ. The ends were cut back, 2 bases at V and 7 bases at J, with 15 bases in the middle. DNA for the CDR3: TGTGCCAGCAGCCAACGCGGGACGCACAATGAGCAGTACTTC. Protein product: CASSQRGTHNEQYF.

The V and J genes are TRBV30 and TRBJ1-1; D unclear. CDR3 length: 14 residues. From germline, CDR1 is GTSNPN and CDR2 SVGIG (reference sequence). With 0 bases removed from V and 6 bases from J, the gap between germline ends came to 14 bases. The CDR3 is CAWSVLSGRAEAFF. As DNA, the CDR3 is TGTGCCTGGAGTGTACTCTCCGGTAGGGCTGAAGCTTTCTTT.

This clonotype occurred once. CDR3 in amino acids: CSALGTVSNQPQHF. CDR3 sequence (DNA): TGCAGTGCTCTAGGGACAGTTAGCAATCAGCCCCAGCATTTT. The V gene is TRBV20-1, the J gene TRBJ1-5; 7 nucleotides line up with TRBD1. With V trimmed by 5 bases and J by 0 bases, 4 bases remained unmatched. The CDR3 spans 14 residues. Germline-derived CDR1 and CDR2 are DFQATT and SNEGSKA (reference sequence).

Many counts were recorded for this clonotype. This may arise from a read error, as a much more abundant clone is one base away. The chain carries TRBV12-3 or TRBV12-4 and TRBJ2-5; either TRBD1 or TRBD2 may fit D (5 bases each). Trimming stripped 3 bases from V and 1 base from J, with 12 bases between. This CDR3 region has 15 residues. CDR3: CASSLGRAVQETQYF. The CDR3 nucleotides read TGTGCCAGCAGTTTGGGACGAGCGGTCCAAGAGACCCAGTACTTC.

V is TRBV28 and J is TRBJ1-2; no firm D call. Trimming removed 6 bases from V and 5 bases from J, with 13 bases in between. Germline assignment: CDR1 MDHEN and CDR2 SYDVKM. The CDR3 extends over 13 amino acids. The CDR3 reads CASSLKGIYGYTF. The CDR3 region has the DNA TGTGCCAGCAGCCTAAAGGGAATTTATGGCTACACCTTC.

This clonotype was detected once. J is TRBJ2-6 and V is TRBV7-6; D is possibly TRBD1 (7 bases). Germline CDR1 and CDR2: SGHVS and FNYEAQ. Deletions cut 5 bases from V and 0 bases from J, with 14 bases between. CDR3 length: 17 amino acids. The CDR3 is CASSRGTVYSGANVLTF. DNA for the CDR3: TGTGCCAGCAGCCGCGGGACAGTCTACTCTGGGGCCAACGTCCTGACTTTC.

The gene calls are TRBV29-1 and TRBJ2-1, with 9 bases identical to TRBD2. V was clipped by 5 bases and J by 4 bases; unmatched bases: 9. This CDR3 spans 15 amino acids. Germline V gene sequence: CDR1 SQVTM, CDR2 ANQGSEA. In DNA, the CDR3 is TGCAGCGTTATCCCGACTAGCGGCAGATACAATGAGCAGTTCTTC. As protein: CSVIPTSGRYNEQFF.